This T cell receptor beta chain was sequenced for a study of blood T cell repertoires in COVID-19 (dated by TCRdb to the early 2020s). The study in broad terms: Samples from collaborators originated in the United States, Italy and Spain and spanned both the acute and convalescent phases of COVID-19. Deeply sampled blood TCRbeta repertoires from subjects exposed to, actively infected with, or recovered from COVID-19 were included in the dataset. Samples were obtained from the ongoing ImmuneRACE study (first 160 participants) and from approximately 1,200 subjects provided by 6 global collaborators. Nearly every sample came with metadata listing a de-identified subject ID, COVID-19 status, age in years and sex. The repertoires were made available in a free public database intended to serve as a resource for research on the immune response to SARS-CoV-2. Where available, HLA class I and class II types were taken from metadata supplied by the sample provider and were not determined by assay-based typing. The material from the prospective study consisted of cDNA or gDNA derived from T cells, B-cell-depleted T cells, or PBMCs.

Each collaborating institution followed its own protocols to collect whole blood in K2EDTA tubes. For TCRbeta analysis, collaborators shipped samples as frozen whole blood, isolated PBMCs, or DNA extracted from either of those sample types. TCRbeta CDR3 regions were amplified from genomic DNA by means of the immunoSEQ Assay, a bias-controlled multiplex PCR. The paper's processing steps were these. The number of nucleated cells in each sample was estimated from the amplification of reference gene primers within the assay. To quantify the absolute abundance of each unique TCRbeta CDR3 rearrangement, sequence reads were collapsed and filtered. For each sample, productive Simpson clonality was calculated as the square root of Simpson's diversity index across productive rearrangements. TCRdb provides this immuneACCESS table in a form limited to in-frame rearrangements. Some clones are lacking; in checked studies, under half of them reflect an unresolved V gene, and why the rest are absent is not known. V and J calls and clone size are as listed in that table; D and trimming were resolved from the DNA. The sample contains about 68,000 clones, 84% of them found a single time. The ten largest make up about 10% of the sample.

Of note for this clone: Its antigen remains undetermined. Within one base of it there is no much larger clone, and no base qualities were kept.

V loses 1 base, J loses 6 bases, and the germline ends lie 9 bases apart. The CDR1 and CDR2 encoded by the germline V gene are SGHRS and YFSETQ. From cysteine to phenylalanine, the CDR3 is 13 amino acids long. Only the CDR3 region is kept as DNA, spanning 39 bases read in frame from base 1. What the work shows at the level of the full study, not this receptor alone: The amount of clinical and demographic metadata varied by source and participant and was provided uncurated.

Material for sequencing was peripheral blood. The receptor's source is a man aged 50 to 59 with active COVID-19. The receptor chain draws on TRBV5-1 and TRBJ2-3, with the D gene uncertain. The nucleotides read TGCGCCAGCAGCTTGACCCCACAGGATACGCAGTATTTT. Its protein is CASSLTPQDTQYF.